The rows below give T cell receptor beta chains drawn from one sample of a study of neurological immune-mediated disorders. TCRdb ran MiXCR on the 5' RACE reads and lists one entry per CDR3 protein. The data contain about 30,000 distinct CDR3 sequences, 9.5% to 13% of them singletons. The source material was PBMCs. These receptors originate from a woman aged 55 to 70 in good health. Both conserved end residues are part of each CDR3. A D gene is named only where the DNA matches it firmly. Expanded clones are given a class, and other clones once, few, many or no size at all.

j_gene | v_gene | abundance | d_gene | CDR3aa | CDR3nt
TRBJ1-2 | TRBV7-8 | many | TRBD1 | CASSSNRDRQHF | TGTGCCAGCAGCTCCAACCGGGACAGGCAGCACTTC
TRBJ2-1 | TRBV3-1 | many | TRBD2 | CASSLSGGRYNEQFF | TGTGCCAGCAGCCTTAGCGGGGGCCGCTACAATGAGCAGTTCTTC
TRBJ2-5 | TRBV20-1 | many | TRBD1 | CSARSAQGARETQYF | TGCAGTGCTAGGTCGGCACAGGGGGCGCGGGAGACCCAGTACTTC
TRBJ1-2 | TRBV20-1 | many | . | CSAKGQGGRTLWYGYTF | TGCAGTGCTAAGGGTCAGGGCGGCAGGACCCTTTGGTATGGCTACACCTTC
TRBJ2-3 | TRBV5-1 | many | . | CASSTGALPRQYF | TGCGCCAGCAGTACCGGAGCCCTGCCTAGGCAGTATTTT
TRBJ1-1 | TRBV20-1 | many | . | CSDENRAMNTEAFF | TGCAGTGACGAGAACAGAGCCATGAACACTGAAGCTTTCTTT
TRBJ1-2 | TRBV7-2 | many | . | CASSSRPISSYGYTF | TGTGCCAGCAGCTCTCGACCAATATCAAGCTATGGCTACACCTTC
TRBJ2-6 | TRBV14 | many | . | CASSPGTLLSGANVLTF | TGTGCCAGCAGCCCGGGGACTCTCCTCTCTGGGGCCAACGTCCTGACTTTC
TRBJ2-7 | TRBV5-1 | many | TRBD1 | CASSHRDRGYEQYF | TGCGCCAGCAGCCACAGGGACAGGGGATACGAGCAGTACTTC
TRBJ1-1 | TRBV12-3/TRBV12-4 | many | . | CASSLGSTEAFF | TGTGCCAGCAGTCTGGGAAGCACTGAAGCTTTCTTT
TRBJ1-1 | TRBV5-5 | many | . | CASSLDVGASHTEAFF | TGTGCCAGCAGCTTGGACGTAGGGGCTTCGCACACTGAAGCTTTCTTT
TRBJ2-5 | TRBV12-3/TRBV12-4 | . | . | CASPYRNQETQYF | TGTGCCAGCCCTTATAGGAATCAAGAGACCCAGTACTTC
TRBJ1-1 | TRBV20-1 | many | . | CSARDGRVNTEAFF | TGCAGTGCTAGAGACGGCAGAGTGAACACTGAAGCTTTCTTT
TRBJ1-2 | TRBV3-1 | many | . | CASSQANYGYTF | TGTGCCAGCAGCCAGGCTAACTATGGCTACACCTTC
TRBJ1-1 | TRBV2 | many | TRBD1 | CATQSRGLNTEAFF | TGTGCCACCCAATCCAGGGGGTTGAACACTGAAGCTTTCTTT
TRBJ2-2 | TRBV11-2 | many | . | CASSLVVGGELFF | TGTGCCAGCAGCTTAGTAGTAGGAGGGGAGCTGTTTTTT
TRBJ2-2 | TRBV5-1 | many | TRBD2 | CASSLAVAGANTGELFF | TGCGCCAGCAGCTTGGCGGTAGCGGGGGCGAACACCGGGGAGCTGTTTTTT
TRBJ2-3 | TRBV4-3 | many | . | CASSQDHRTEDTQYF | TGCGCCAGCAGCCAAGATCACCGGACAGAAGATACGCAGTATTTT
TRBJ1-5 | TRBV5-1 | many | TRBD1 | CASSLTGDQPQHF | TGCGCCAGCAGCTTAACAGGGGATCAGCCCCAGCATTTT
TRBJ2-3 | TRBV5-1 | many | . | CATGTSYSTDTQYF | TGCGCCACCGGGACATCCTATAGCACAGATACGCAGTATTTT
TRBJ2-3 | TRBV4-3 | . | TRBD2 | CASSPGTSGGTQYF | TGCGCCAGCAGCCCGGGGACTAGCGGGGGTACGCAGTATTTT
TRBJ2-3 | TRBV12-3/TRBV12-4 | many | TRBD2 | CASTEAPSGGAVKQYF | TGTGCCAGCACCGAAGCCCCTAGCGGGGGGGCGGTAAAGCAGTATTTT
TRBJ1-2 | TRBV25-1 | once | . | CASSDVQGSYGYTF | TGTGCCAGCAGTGACGTACAGGGAAGCTATGGATACACCTTC
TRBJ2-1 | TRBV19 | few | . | CASRVTGSGGNEQFF | TGTGCCAGTAGGGTAACAGGGTCGGGTGGGAATGAGCAGTTCTTC
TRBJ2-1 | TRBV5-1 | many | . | CASKLEASDNEQFF | TGCGCCAGCAAATTAGAAGCTTCCGACAATGAGCAGTTCTTC
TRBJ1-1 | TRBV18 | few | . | CASSPLMNTEAFF | TGTGCCAGCTCACCGCTAATGAACACTGAAGCTTTCTTT
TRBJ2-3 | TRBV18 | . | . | CASSHKVRDFEDTQYF | TGTGCCAGCTCCCATAAGGTACGTGACTTTGAAGATACGCAGTATTTT
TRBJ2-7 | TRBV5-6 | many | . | CASSFQGYEQYF | TGTGCCAGCAGCTTTCAGGGCTACGAGCAGTACTTC
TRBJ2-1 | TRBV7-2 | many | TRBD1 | CASSRRGMVNNEQFF | TGTGCCAGCAGTCGCAGGGGGATGGTAAACAATGAGCAGTTCTTC
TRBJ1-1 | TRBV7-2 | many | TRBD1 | CASSSRVPGQGEAFF | TGTGCCAGCAGCTCAAGGGTTCCGGGACAGGGGGAAGCTTTCTTT
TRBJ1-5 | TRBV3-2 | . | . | CASRLSPEEQPQHF | TGTGCCAGCAGACTTTCCCCGGAGGAACAGCCCCAGCATTTT
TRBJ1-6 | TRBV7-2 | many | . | CASSLSSYNSPLHF | TGTGCCAGCAGCTTGAGCTCCTATAATTCACCCCTCCACTTT
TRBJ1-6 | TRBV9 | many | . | CASSSPLHF | TGTGCCAGCAGCTCACCCCTCCACTTT
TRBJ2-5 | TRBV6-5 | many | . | CATRQDGGETQYF | TGTGCCACCCGACAGGACGGTGGGGAGACCCAGTACTTC
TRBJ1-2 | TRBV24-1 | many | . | CATSGSGYSDYGYTF | TGTGCCACCAGTGGGAGTGGTTATTCCGACTATGGCTACACCTTC
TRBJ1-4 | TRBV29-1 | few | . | CSVEDPSEKLFF | TGCAGCGTTGAAGATCCCTCTGAAAAACTGTTTTTT
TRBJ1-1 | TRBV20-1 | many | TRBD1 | CSARSLRGQDTEAFF | TGCAGTGCTAGATCCCTTCGAGGACAGGACACTGAAGCTTTCTTT
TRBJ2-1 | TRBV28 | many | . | CASSASGTLPYNEQFF | TGTGCCAGCAGTGCTTCCGGGACACTTCCCTACAATGAGCAGTTCTTC
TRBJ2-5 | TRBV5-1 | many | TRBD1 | CASSLDVGTGDF | TGCGCCAGCAGCTTGGACGTTGGGACAGGGGATTTC
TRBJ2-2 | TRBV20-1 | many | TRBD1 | CSAASGGSAGELFF | TGCAGTGCTGCATCAGGGGGCTCGGCCGGGGAGCTGTTTTTT
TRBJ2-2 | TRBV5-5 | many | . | CASSLYGAHTGELFF | TGTGCCAGCAGCTTGTATGGGGCGCACACCGGGGAGCTGTTTTTT
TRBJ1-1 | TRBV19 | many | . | CASSLTGRVKNTEAFF | TGTGCCAGTAGTCTCACCGGCAGGGTTAAGAACACTGAAGCTTTCTTT
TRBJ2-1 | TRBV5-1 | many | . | CASSLAGTAYNEQFF | TGCGCCAGCAGCTTGGCCGGAACAGCCTACAATGAGCAGTTCTTC
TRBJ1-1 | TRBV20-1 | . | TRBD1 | CSERARDRWGTEASF | TGCAGTGAAAGGGCGAGGGACAGATGGGGCACTGAAGCTTCCTTT
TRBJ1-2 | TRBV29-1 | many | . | CSVGGQFSIYGYTF | TGCAGCGTTGGTGGCCAGTTTAGTATCTATGGCTACACCTTC
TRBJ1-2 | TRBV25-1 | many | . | CASSRGERGYTF | TGTGCCAGCAGTCGGGGGGAGAGGGGCTACACCTTC
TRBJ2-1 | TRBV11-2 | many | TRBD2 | CASNAGTSGYNEQFF | TGTGCCAGCAACGCCGGGACTAGCGGGTACAATGAGCAGTTCTTC
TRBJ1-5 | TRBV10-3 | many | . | CAISDPDRPRNQPQHF | TGTGCCATCAGTGATCCCGACAGGCCACGCAATCAGCCCCAGCATTTT
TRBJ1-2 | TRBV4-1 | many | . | CASSHGGNYGYTF | TGCGCCAGCAGCCACGGGGGGAACTATGGCTACACCTTC